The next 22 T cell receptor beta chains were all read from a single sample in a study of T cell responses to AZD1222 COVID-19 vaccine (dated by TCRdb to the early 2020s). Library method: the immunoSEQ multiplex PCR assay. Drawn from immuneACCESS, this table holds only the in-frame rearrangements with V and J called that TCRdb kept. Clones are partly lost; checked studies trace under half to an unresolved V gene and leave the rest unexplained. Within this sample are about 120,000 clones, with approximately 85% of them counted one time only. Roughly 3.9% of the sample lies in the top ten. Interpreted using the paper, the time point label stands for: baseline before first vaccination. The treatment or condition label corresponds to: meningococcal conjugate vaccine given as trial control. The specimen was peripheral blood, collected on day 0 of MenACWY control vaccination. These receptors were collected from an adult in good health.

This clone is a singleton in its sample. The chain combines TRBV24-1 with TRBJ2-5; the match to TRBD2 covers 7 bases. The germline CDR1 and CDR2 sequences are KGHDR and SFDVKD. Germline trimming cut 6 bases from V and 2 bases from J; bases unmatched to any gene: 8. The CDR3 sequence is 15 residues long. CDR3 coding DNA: TGTGCCACCAGTCCCCGGGGAGGGACGCAAGAGACCCAGTACTTC. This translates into CATSPRGGTQETQYF.

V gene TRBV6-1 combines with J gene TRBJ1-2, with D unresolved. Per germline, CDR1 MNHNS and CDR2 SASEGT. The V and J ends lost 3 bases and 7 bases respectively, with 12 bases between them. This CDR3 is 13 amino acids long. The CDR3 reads CASSDGVLGGYTF. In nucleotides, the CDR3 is TGTGCCAGCAGTGATGGTGTTCTTGGTGGCTACACCTTC.

The CDR3 loop reads CASSYPGAKNIQYF. Here the CDR3 DNA reads TGTGCCAGCAGCTACCCGGGGGCCAAAAACATTCAGTACTTC. V is TRBV7-9 and J is TRBJ2-4; perhaps TRBD2 as D (5 bases). CDR3 length: 14 residues. Trimming removed 4 bases from V and 1 base from J, with 8 bases in between. CDR1 and CDR2 from the germline V gene are SEHNR and FQNEAQ (reference sequence). The full variable domain, rest sourced from reference TRBV7-9 and TRBJ2-4, is DTGVSQNPRHKITKRGQNVTFRCDPISEHNRLYWYRQTLGQGPEFLTYFQNEAQLEKSRLLSDRFSAERPKGSFSTLEIQRTEQGDSAMYLCASSYPGAKNIQYFGAGTRLSVL.

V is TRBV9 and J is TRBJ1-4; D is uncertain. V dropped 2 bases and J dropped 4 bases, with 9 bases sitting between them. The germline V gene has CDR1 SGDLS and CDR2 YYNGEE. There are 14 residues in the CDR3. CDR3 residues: CASSVTPDNEKLFF. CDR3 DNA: TGTGCCAGCAGCGTGACCCCGGATAATGAAAAACTGTTTTTT.

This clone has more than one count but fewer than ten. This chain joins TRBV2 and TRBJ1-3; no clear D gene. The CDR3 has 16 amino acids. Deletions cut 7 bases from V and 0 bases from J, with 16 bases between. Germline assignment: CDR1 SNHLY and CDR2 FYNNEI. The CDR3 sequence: CASILEAGGSGNTIYF. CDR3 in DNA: TGTGCCAGCATACTCGAGGCTGGCGGCTCTGGAAACACCATATATTTT.

CDR3 DNA: TGTGCCAGCAGCTCTGTGGGCACTGAAGCTTTCTTT. Its translation: CASSSVGTEAFF. This chain connects TRBV11-3 to TRBJ1-1; D uncertain. V shed 4 bases and J shed 4 bases, with 7 bases lying between them. This CDR3 is built from 12 residues. The germline V gene has CDR1 SGHNT and CDR2 YENEEA.

This chain's CDR3 is CASSTYVDTQYF. The CDR3 DNA reads as TGTGCCAGCAGCACGTATGTAGATACGCAGTATTTT. This chain connects TRBV12-3 or TRBV12-4 to TRBJ2-3; D unclear. V was trimmed by 6 bases and J by 5 bases, leaving 9 bases between them. This CDR3 has 12 residues.

The CDR3 region has the DNA TGTGCCAGCTCACTTACTAGCTTGAGGACCGGGGAGCTGTTTTTT. Translated, it gives CASSLTSLRTGELFF. This chain connects TRBV18 to TRBJ2-2, with D tentatively TRBD2 (6 bases). Germline values: CDR1 KGHSH, CDR2 LQKENI. Trimming stripped 4 bases from V and 5 bases from J, with 14 bases between. The CDR3 totals 15 residues.

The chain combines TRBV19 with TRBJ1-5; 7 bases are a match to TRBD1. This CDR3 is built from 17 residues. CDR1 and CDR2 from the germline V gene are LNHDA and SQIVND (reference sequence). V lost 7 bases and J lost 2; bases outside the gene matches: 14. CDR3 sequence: CASKGGRGYLGNQPQHF. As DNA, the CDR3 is TGTGCCAGTAAGGGGGGCAGGGGGTATTTGGGCAATCAGCCCCAGCATTTT.

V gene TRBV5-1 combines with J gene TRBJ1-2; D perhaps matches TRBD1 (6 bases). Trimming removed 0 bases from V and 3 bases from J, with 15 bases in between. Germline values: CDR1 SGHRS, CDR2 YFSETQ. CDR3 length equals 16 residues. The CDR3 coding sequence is TGCGCCAGCAGCTTGGCCCCCGGGACATCGTACTATGGCTACACCTTC. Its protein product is CASSLAPGTSYYGYTF.

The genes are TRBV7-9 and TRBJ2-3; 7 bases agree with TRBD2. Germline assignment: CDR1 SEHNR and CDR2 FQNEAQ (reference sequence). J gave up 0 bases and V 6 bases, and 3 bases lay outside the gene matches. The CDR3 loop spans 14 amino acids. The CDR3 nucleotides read TGTGCCAGCAGTTCACTAGCGAGCACAGATACGCAGTATTTT. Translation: CASSSLASTDTQYF.

As DNA, the CDR3 is TGTGCCAGCAAGGGAGCTTTTAACTATGGCTACACCTTC. Translated: CASKGAFNYGYTF. The chain recombines TRBV2 with TRBJ1-2; D gene unclear. The CDR3 runs to 13 residues. In germline, CDR1 is SNHLY, CDR2 FYNNEI. The V and J ends lost 7 bases and 1 base respectively, with 10 bases between them.

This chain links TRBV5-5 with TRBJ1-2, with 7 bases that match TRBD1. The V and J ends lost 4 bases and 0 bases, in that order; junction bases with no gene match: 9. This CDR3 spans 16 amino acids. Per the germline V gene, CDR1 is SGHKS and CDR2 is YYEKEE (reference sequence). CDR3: CASSRDSPLANYGYTF. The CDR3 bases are TGTGCCAGCAGCAGGGACAGTCCGCTAGCTAACTATGGCTACACCTTC.

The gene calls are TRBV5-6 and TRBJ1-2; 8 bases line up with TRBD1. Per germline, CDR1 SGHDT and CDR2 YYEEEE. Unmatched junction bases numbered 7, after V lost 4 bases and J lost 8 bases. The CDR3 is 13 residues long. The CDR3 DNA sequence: TGTGCCAGCAGCCTCACTAGACAGGGGGGCTACACCTTC. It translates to CASSLTRQGGYTF.

In DNA, the CDR3 is TGTGCCAGCAGCTTACTGGCCAGGGATGGCTACACCTTC. It encodes CASSLLARDGYTF. The genes are TRBV7-9 and TRBJ1-2; tentative D call: TRBD1 (5 bases). Germline loops: CDR1 SEHNR, CDR2 FQNEAQ (reference sequence). V gave up 2 bases and J gave up 6 bases, with 10 bases separating them. This CDR3 has 13 residues.

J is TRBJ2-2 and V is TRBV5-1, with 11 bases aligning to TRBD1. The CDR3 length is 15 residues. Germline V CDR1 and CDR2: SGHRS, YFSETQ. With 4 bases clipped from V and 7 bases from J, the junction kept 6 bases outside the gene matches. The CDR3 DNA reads TGCGCCAGCAGCCTCGGGACAGGGGGGATCGGGGAGCTGTTTTTT. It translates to CASSLGTGGIGELFF. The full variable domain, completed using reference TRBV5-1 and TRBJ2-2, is KAGVTQTPRYLIKTRGQQVTLSCSPISGHRSVSWYQQTPGQGLQFLFEYFSETQRNKGNFPGRFSGRQFSNSRSEMNVSTLELGDSALYLCASSLGTGGIGELFFGEGSRLTVL.

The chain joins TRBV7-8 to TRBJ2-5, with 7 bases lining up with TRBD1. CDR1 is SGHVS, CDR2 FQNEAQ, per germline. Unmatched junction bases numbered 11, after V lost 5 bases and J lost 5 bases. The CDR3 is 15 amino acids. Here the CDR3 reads CASSPEGARGETQYF. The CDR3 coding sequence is TGTGCCAGCAGCCCCGAGGGGGCGCGCGGTGAGACCCAGTACTTC.

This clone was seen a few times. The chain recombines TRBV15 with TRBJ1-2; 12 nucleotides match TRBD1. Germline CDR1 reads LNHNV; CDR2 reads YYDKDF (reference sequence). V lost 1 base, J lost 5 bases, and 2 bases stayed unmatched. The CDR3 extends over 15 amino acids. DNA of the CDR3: TGTGCCACCAGCAGAGGGGGACAGGGGGCATATGGCTACACCTTC. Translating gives CATSRGGQGAYGYTF. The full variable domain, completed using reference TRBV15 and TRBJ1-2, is DAMVIQNPRYQVTQFGKPVTLSCSQTLNHNVMYWYQQKSSQAPKLLFHYYDKDFNNEADTPDNFQSRRPNTSFCFLDIRSPGLGDTAMYLCATSRGGQGAYGYTFGSGTRLTVV.

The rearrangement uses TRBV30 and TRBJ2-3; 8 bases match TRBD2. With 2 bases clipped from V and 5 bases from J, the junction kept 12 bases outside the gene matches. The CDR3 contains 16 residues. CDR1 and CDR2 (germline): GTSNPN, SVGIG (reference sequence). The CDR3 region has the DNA TGTGCCTGGAGTTCGGGCGGGGGGCCAAGCCTAGATACGCAGTATTTT. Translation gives CAWSSGGGPSLDTQYF.

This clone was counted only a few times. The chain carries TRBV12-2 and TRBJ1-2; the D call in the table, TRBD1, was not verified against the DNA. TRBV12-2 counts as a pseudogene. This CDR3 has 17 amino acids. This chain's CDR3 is CASRLAPLLGSGDGYTF. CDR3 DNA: TGTGCAAGTCGCTTAGCTCCCCTGCTCGGCTCAGGGGATGGCTACACCTTC.

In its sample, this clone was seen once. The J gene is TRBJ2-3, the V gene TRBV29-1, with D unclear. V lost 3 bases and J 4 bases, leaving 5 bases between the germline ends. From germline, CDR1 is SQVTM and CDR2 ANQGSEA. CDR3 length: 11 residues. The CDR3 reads CSVDGADTQYF. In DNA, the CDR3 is TGCAGCGTTGATGGCGCAGATACGCAGTATTTT.

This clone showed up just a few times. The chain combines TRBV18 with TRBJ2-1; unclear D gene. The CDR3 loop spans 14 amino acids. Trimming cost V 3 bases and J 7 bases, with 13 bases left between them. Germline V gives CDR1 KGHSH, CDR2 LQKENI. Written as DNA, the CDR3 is TGTGCCAGCTCACCCGGTACGGTGTGGAATGAGCAGTTCTTC. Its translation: CASSPGTVWNEQFF.